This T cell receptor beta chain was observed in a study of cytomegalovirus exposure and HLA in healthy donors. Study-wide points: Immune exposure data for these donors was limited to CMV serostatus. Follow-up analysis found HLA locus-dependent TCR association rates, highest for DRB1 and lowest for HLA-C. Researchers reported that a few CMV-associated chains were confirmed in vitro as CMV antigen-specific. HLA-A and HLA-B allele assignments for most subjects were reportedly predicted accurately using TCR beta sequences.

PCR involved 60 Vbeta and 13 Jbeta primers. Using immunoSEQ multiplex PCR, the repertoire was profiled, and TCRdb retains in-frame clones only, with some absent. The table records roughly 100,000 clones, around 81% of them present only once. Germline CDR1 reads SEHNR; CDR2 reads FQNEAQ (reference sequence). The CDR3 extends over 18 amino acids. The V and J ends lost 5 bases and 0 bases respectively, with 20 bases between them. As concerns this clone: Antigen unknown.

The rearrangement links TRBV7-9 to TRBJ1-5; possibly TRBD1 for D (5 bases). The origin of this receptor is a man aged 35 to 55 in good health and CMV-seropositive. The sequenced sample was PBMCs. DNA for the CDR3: TGTGCCAGCAGCCCTAGGCAACAGGAATCTTATAGCAATCAGCCCCAGCATTTT. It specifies CASSPRQQESYSNQPQHF.